The 4 T cell receptor beta chains given below trace back to one sample, sequenced in a study of a mutant IDH1 vaccine in newly diagnosed glioma. Sequencing was performed with immunoSEQ multiplex PCR; in TCRdb, only in-frame clones are kept and a portion is missing. Of approximately 57,000 clones listed, about 81% are singletons. Time point indicated: week 23, last vaccination. Vaccination comprised doses that each held 300 ug of mutant IDH1 20-mer peptide, plus topical imiquimod. No antigen has been assigned to these receptors. The sequences come from PBMCs, collected from a glioma patient whose treatment included an IDH1 peptide vaccine. Every receptor here comes from a woman aged 40 to 50 with glioma. Some clones in this sample may be carry-over from other donors' samples.

This clone was observed a handful of times. This chain connects TRBV5-6 to TRBJ2-4, with a possible D match to TRBD2 (6 bases). This CDR3 has 17 residues. Germline V gene data show CDR1 as SGHDT and CDR2 as YYEEEE. V lost 0 bases to trimming and J lost 4 bases, with 17 bases between them. The CDR3 DNA reads as TGTGCCAGCAGCTTGGATATGGGGGGATTAACTAAAAACATTCAGTACTTC. Protein: CASSLDMGGLTKNIQYF.

V usage is TRBV4-1 and J usage is TRBJ1-5; no definite D call. Germline loops: CDR1 MGHRA, CDR2 YSYEKL. This CDR3 is built from 15 residues. Trimming stripped 1 base from V and 3 bases from J, with 10 bases between. The CDR3 DNA reads TGCGCCAGCAGCCAAGGGAAGGTGGACAATCAGCCCCAGCATTTT. Translating it yields CASSQGKVDNQPQHF.

This clone was picked up a small number of times. The rearrangement joins TRBV5-1 to TRBJ1-1, with TRBD1 as a possible D gene (5 bases). The CDR3 extends over 15 amino acids. Germline V lookup: CDR1 SGHRS, CDR2 YFSETQ. Trimming took off 4 bases at V and 0 bases at J, with 13 bases between the two ends. Here the CDR3 reads CASSRGTVMNTEAFF. CDR3 DNA sequence: TGCGCCAGCAGCAGAGGGACGGTCATGAACACTGAAGCTTTCTTT.

The V and J genes are TRBV18 and TRBJ1-2; D remains ambiguous. The germline V gene encodes CDR1 KGHSH and CDR2 LQKENI. Trimming left V 3 bases short and J 3 bases short, with 5 bases between. The CDR3 spans 12 residues. The CDR3: CASSPVDYGYTF. The CDR3, as DNA: TGTGCCAGCTCACCGGTGGACTATGGCTACACCTTC.